This record covers a single T cell receptor beta chain. Its antigen is not known. V was cut by 0 bases and J by 2 bases, with 8 bases left in between. The CDR3 is 14 amino acids. The germline V gene encodes CDR1 SGHNT and CDR2 YENEEA. The sample is drawn from a study of OX40 agonist ivuxolimab in advanced cancers. Study observations and caveats: Patients who responded partially at 0.1-3.0 mg/kg showed clonal expansion ranking among the lowest.

Using immunoSEQ multiplex PCR, the repertoire was profiled, and TCRdb retains in-frame clones only, with some absent. Altogether 76,000 or so clones are present, roughly 86% being singletons, with the ten largest covering approximately 0.76%. The clonotype comes from an adult with an advanced solid tumor such as melanoma, head and neck, liver or kidney cancer. This specimen consisted of CD4+ or CD8+ T cells sorted from blood, obtained in a trial of the OX40 agonist ivuxolimab. The V gene is TRBV11-3, the J gene TRBJ2-7; D is undetermined. The CDR3 sequence is CASSLDVPPYEQYF. The CDR3 DNA reads TGTGCCAGCAGCTTAGACGTGCCCCCCTACGAGCAGTACTTC.